A single sample gave rise to the 4 T cell receptor beta chains below, sequenced in a study of identical twins' blood T cells. TCRdb re-called the 5' RACE reads through MiXCR, storing one row per CDR3 protein. The table includes fewer than 450,000 distinct CDR3 sequences, roughly 30% detected once. The sequenced material came from PBMCs. Receptors were obtained from a woman aged 18-55 years in good health.

Regarding this clonotype: The junction differs from germline at one of its ends, possibly a read error. V usage is TRBV4-1 and J usage is TRBJ1-5; 7 bases fit TRBD1. This CDR3 comprises 15 residues. Germline lookup yields CDR1 MGHRA and CDR2 YSYEKL. For the CDR3, the DNA is TGCGCCAGTAGCCAAGAGACAGGGCGCAATCAGCCCCAGCATTTT. It is translated as CASSQETGRNQPQHF.

This clonotype was counted a few times. This chain joins TRBV2 and TRBJ1-1; D remains unclear. V lost 7 bases, J lost 2 bases, and 11 bases lay in between. Germline assignment: CDR1 SNHLY and CDR2 FYNNEI. This CDR3 comprises 13 residues. The CDR3 loop is CASKGLPNTEAFF. The CDR3 DNA is TGTGCCAGCAAGGGCCTACCTAACACTGAAGCTTTCTTT.

This chain connects TRBV3-1 to TRBJ1-2; D call uncertain. Germline values: CDR1 LGHDT, CDR2 YNNKEL (reference sequence). Trimming shortened V by 2 bases and J by 4 bases, and 5 bases separated the two germline ends. This CDR3 region has 12 residues. DNA for the CDR3: TGTGCCAGCAGCCAACGTTCCTATGGCTACACCTTC. It yields the protein CASSQRSYGYTF.

The rearrangement joins TRBV20-1 to TRBJ2-7; D might be TRBD1 (6 bases). Deletions cut 6 bases from V and 4 bases from J, with 19 bases between. Germline-derived CDR1 and CDR2 are DFQATT and SNEGSKA (reference sequence). CDR3 length equals 14 residues. Here the CDR3 DNA reads TGCAGTGCCCCGACAGGTCGCCTTGGGTACGAGCAGTACTTC. Translation gives CSAPTGRLGYEQYF.